The 21 T cell receptor beta chains in this list originate from one sample, sequenced in a study of cytomegalovirus exposure and HLA in healthy donors. The primer mix had 60 Vbeta and 13 Jbeta primers. Only in-frame clones appear in the TCRdb table, and some are missing; sequencing was by immunoSEQ multiplex PCR. The repertoire holds 200,000 to 250,000 clones, with around 83% as singletons. The sample was PBMCs. The source is a woman between 50 and 59 years old in good health and CMV-seropositive.

The chain is built from TRBV28 and TRBJ2-4; 9 bases agree with TRBD2. The V gene's germline CDR1 is MDHEN and CDR2 SYDVKM. The V and J ends lost 6 bases and 3 bases, in that order; junction bases with no gene match: 3. This CDR3 region has 14 residues. As DNA, the CDR3 is TGTGCCAGCAGCTATAGCGGGGGCAAAAACATTCAGTACTTC. This translates into CASSYSGGKNIQYF.

This chain links TRBV27 with TRBJ2-7, with TRBD2 as a possible D gene (6 bases). The CDR3 covers 14 residues. The V end was cut by 0 bases, the J end by 5 bases, with 11 bases between. Germline CDR1 and CDR2: MNHEY and SMNVEV (reference sequence). In DNA, the CDR3 is TGTGCCAGCAGTTTATCGGGGGGAGGCAACGAGCAGTACTTC. Its protein product is CASSLSGGGNEQYF.

This chain connects TRBV19 to TRBJ1-2, with 7 nucleotides matching TRBD1. This CDR3 is 13 amino acids long. Germline loops: CDR1 LNHDA, CDR2 SQIVND (reference sequence). The junction had 6 bases not matched to a gene; V was cut back by 6 bases and J by 5 bases. The CDR3 loop reads CASSGGQRYGYTF. CDR3 bases: TGTGCCAGTAGCGGGGGACAGCGGTATGGCTACACCTTC. The whole variable domain, filled in from reference TRBV19 and TRBJ1-2, reads DGGITQSPKYLFRKEGQNVTLSCEQNLNHDAMYWYRQDPGQGLRLIYYSQIVNDFQKGDIAEGYSVSREKKESFPLTVTSAQKNPTAFYLCASSGGQRYGYTFGSGTRLTVV.

This clone was detected once. The V and J genes are TRBV2 and TRBJ2-1; D might be TRBD2 (7 bases). Trimming stripped 10 bases from V and 6 bases from J, with 22 bases between. Germline V gene sequence: CDR1 SNHLY, CDR2 FYNNEI. The CDR3 sequence is 15 residues long. As DNA, the CDR3 is TGTGCCACAGGGGAGAGACTAGCCCTGCCCAATGAGCAGTTCTTC. Protein sequence: CATGERLALPNEQFF. The variable domain in full, completed from reference TRBV2 and TRBJ2-1, reads EPEVTQTPSHQVTQMGQEVILRCVPISNHLYFYWYRQILGQKVEFLVSFYNNEISEKSEIFDDQFSVERPDGSNFTLKIRSTKLEDSAMYFCATGERLALPNEQFFGPGTRLTVL.

The rearrangement links TRBV9 to TRBJ2-1; TRBD2 agrees at 8 bases. Losses at the gene ends were 3 bases for V and 7 bases for J; bases not matched to a gene: 12. The CDR3 covers 16 residues. The germline V gene encodes CDR1 SGDLS and CDR2 YYNGEE. The CDR3 here is CASSARGAGGVNEQFF. The CDR3 region has the DNA TGTGCCAGCAGCGCTCGGGGGGCGGGGGGTGTTAATGAGCAGTTCTTC.

About this clone: The same CDR3 arises from other DNA sequences in this sample as well. The chain has TRBV19 and TRBJ1-2; 10 bases are a match to TRBD1. After removal of 3 bases from V and 4 bases from J, the junction contained 2 bases not matched to a gene. This CDR3 spans 14 amino acids. Germline V gives CDR1 LNHDA, CDR2 SQIVND (reference sequence). The CDR3 region has the DNA TGTGCCAGTAGTATCGGACAGGGGGGCTATGGCTACACCTTC. Residues: CASSIGQGGYGYTF.

The J gene is TRBJ2-5, the V gene TRBV6-6, with D uncertain. The CDR3 runs 11 residues. V dropped 8 bases and J dropped 2 bases, with 6 bases sitting between them. CDR1 and CDR2 from the germline V gene are MNHNY and SVGAGI (reference sequence). The CDR3 loop is CASQWQETQYF. CDR3 nucleotide sequence: TGTGCCAGCCAGTGGCAAGAGACCCAGTACTTC.

This clone was observed once. V gene TRBV5-1 combines with J gene TRBJ2-2; D is unclear. Trimming cost V 1 base and J 0 bases, with 4 bases left between them. The length of the CDR3 is 14 residues. CDR1 is SGHRS and CDR2 is YFSETQ in the germline V gene. CDR3 sequence reads: CASSLYTNTGELFF. The DNA for the CDR3 is TGCGCCAGCAGCTTGTACACGAACACCGGGGAGCTGTTTTTT. Full variable domain (missing parts from reference TRBV5-1 and TRBJ2-2): KAGVTQTPRYLIKTRGQQVTLSCSPISGHRSVSWYQQTPGQGLQFLFEYFSETQRNKGNFPGRFSGRQFSNSRSEMNVSTLELGDSALYLCASSLYTNTGELFFGEGSRLTVL.

V is TRBV2 and J is TRBJ1-1; D not certain. The CDR3 loop spans 12 amino acids. The ends were cut back, 1 base at V and 5 bases at J, with 5 bases in the middle. Germline V lookup: CDR1 SNHLY, CDR2 FYNNEI. The CDR3 sequence is CASSEERTEAFF. In nucleotides, the CDR3 is TGTGCCAGCAGTGAAGAGCGGACTGAAGCTTTCTTT. The full variable domain, completed using reference TRBV2 and TRBJ1-1, is EPEVTQTPSHQVTQMGQEVILRCVPISNHLYFYWYRQILGQKVEFLVSFYNNEISEKSEIFDDQFSVERPDGSNFTLKIRSTKLEDSAMYFCASSEERTEAFFGQGTRLTVV.

The chain recombines TRBV12-5 with TRBJ1-1; tentative D call: TRBD1 (6 bases). CDR1 and CDR2 from the germline V gene are LGHNT and FRNRAP. The V end lost 6 bases, the J end lost 3 bases, and 11 bases lay between the germline ends. This CDR3 is built from 13 residues. The CDR3 DNA sequence: TGTGCTAGTGGCCGAGGGGGGGACACTGAAGCTTTCTTT. Amino acids: CASGRGGDTEAFF. Looking up the rest from reference TRBV12-5 and TRBJ1-1 gives the full variable domain: DARVTQTPRHKVTEMGQEVTMRCQPILGHNTVFWYRQTMMQGLELLAYFRNRAPLDDSGMPKDRFSAEMPDATLATLKIQPSEPRDSAVYFCASGRGGDTEAFFGQGTRLTVV.

The J gene is TRBJ1-2, the V gene TRBV7-9; D not resolved. Germline CDR1 reads SEHNR; CDR2 reads FQNEAQ (reference sequence). There are 17 residues in the CDR3. V was pared by 5 bases and J by 7 bases, with 26 bases between. CDR3 amino acids: CASSPNHPPGYLGGYTF. CDR3 bases: TGTGCCAGCAGCCCAAATCACCCGCCGGGGTATCTGGGTGGCTACACCTTC.

The chain recombines TRBV19 with TRBJ2-2; 7 nucleotides align to TRBD1. V shed 5 bases and J 2 bases; nucleotides not matched to a gene: 5. Looked up from germline, CDR1 is LNHDA and CDR2 is SQIVND (reference sequence). The CDR3 is 15 residues long. The CDR3 region has the DNA TGTGCCAGTAGTGTCGACAGGGCTAACACCGGGGAGCTGTTTTTT. Its protein is CASSVDRANTGELFF.

The chain joins TRBV14 to TRBJ1-6; no firm D call. CDR3 length: 13 residues. Germline V gives CDR1 SGHDN, CDR2 FVKESK. Deletions cut 1 base from V and 12 bases from J, with 10 bases between. This CDR3 is CASSQGPVLPLHF. CDR3 bases: TGTGCCAGCAGCCAAGGTCCCGTTTTACCCCTCCACTTT.

The V gene is TRBV19, the J gene TRBJ1-1; D call uncertain. The germline V and J ends were trimmed by 5 bases and 4 bases, with 11 bases remaining between them. Per germline, CDR1 LNHDA and CDR2 SQIVND (reference sequence). The CDR3 sequence is 13 residues long. The CDR3 DNA reads as TGTGCCAGTAGTCCGCGGATGGTCACTGAAGCTTTCTTT. It codes for CASSPRMVTEAFF.

V gene TRBV27 combines with J gene TRBJ1-6; D is unresolved. Trimming took 5 bases from V and 10 from J, leaving 9 bases between them. The CDR3 is made up of 12 amino acids. Germline values: CDR1 MNHEY, CDR2 SMNVEV (reference sequence). CDR3 coding DNA: TGTGCCAGCAGTCCCGGGTCCTCACCCCTCCACTTT. This gives the protein CASSPGSSPLHF.

The count of this clone is one. The rearrangement joins TRBV10-1 to TRBJ2-5, with 15 bases that match TRBD2. The V and J ends lost 6 bases and 5 bases, in that order; junction bases with no gene match: 4. The CDR3 totals 15 residues. Germline lookup yields CDR1 WNHNN and CDR2 SYGVQD (reference sequence). The CDR3 DNA follows: TGCGCCAGCAGCCCCGGGACTAGCGGGGGGGAGACCCAGTACTTC. This translates into CASSPGTSGGETQYF.

The rearrangement links TRBV6-5 to TRBJ1-1; D is unresolved. CDR1 MNHEY and CDR2 SVGAGI come from the germline V gene. The CDR3 has 13 residues. V lost 5 bases to trimming and J lost 0 bases, with 7 bases between them. CDR3 DNA sequence: TGTGCCAGCAGTGCAGAACTGAACACTGAAGCTTTCTTT. Translation gives CASSAELNTEAFF.

This chain links TRBV5-1 with TRBJ1-1; possibly TRBD1 for D (6 bases). CDR1 is SGHRS, CDR2 YFSETQ, per germline. V gave up 0 bases and J gave up 1 base, with 13 bases separating them. The CDR3 contains 16 residues. The CDR3 sequence: CASSLAGGGWNTEAFF. DNA for the CDR3: TGCGCCAGCAGCTTGGCTGGGGGCGGGTGGAACACTGAAGCTTTCTTT.

The V gene is TRBV5-4, the J gene TRBJ1-4, with TRBD1 identical over 10 bases. Trimming took 4 bases from V and 6 from J; bases not matched to a gene: 3. The CDR3 spans 14 residues. From germline, CDR1 is SGHNT and CDR2 YYREEE (reference sequence). CDR3 nucleotide sequence: TGTGCCAGCAGCATCGGGACAGGGGATGAAAAACTGTTTTTT. The encoded protein is CASSIGTGDEKLFF.

The rearrangement uses TRBV6-5 and TRBJ1-6, with TRBD1 as a possible D gene (6 bases). CDR3 length: 13 amino acids. Germline V lookup: CDR1 MNHEY, CDR2 SVGAGI. Trimming cost V 8 bases and J 7 bases, with 12 bases left between them. The CDR3 DNA sequence: TGTGCCAGCCATAGACAGGAGAATTCACCCCTCCACTTT. Its protein product is CASHRQENSPLHF.

This chain links TRBV7-2 with TRBJ1-2; D gene uncertain. Germline loops: CDR1 SGHTA, CDR2 FQGNSA. V was trimmed by 4 bases and J by 6 bases, leaving 18 bases between them. The CDR3 is 15 residues long. CDR3 sequence: CASSSDSHRRNGYTF. The CDR3 DNA sequence: TGTGCCAGCAGCTCGGACTCCCATCGGCGAAATGGCTACACCTTC.